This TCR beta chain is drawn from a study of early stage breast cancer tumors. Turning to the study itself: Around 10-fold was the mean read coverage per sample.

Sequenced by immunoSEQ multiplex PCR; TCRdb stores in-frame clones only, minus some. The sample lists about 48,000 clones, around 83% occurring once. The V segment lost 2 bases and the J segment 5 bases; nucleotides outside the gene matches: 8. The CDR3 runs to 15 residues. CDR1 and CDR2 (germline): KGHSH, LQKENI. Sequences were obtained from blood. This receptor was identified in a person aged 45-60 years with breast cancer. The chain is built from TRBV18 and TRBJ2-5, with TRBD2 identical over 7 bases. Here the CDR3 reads CASSPVDRGGETQYF. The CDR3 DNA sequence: TGTGCCAGCTCACCAGTGGATAGGGGAGGGGAGACCCAGTACTTC. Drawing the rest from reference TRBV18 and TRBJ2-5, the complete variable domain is NAGVMQNPRHLVRRRGQEARLRCSPMKGHSHVYWYRQLPEEGLKFMVYLQKENIIDESGMPKERFSAEFPKEGPSILRIQQVVRGDSAAYFCASSPVDRGGETQYFGPGTRLLVL.